This T cell receptor beta chain was recorded in a study of T cells expressing NK-cell markers (dated by TCRdb to about 2020). Broadly, across the study: In sorted CD3+CD56+NKG2C+, CD3+CD56+NKG2C- and CD3+CD56-NKG2C+ T-cell subsets from about 8 donors, TCR beta-chain repertoires were profiled. Seven of the eight sequenced donors were HCMV-seropositive and one was HCMV-seronegative. The study sequenced eight donors, all healthy volunteers chosen at random: three men and five women. The libraries were sequenced on Illumina HiSeq 2000/2500, MiSeq or NextSeq, producing 2 x 150 bp reads. Here is what the overall study found, with its caveats: Those dominant clonotypes were again the most abundant among CD3+CD56-NKG2C+ cells in a few donors, at about 25-65%. In six donors, the dominant CD3+CD56+NKG2C+ clonotypes ranked among the top 10 CD8+ clonotypes, making up roughly 1.0-7.5% of CD8+ T cells. It remained unclear whether the expanded NKG2C-expressing T cell clones were specific for HCMV antigens.

HCMV serostatus was determined by detecting HCMV-specific IgG in serum with a commercial ELISA kit. Ficoll density gradient centrifugation was used to isolate peripheral blood mononuclear cells from blood. According to the germline V gene, CDR1 reads SGHRS and CDR2 reads YFSETQ. Reading from cysteine to phenylalanine, the CDR3 counts 13 amino acids. Only the protein is on record. A remark on this clonotype: What this receptor recognizes is not known.

The run used an Illumina HiSeq 2000. TCR beta cDNA libraries were prepared using 5'RACE template switching, which introduced a universal primer site and unique molecular identifiers. cDNA synthesis was primed from the TCR beta constant segment and was followed by two successive PCR amplification steps. Per the original workflow: MIGEC was used to demultiplex reads and group the reads by UMI, and MiTCR was used to assemble and quantify clonotypes. To exclude erroneous sequences, only TCR cDNA sequences supported by at least two reads were retained. The tcR package was used for downstream repertoire analysis, and clonotypes were matched across fractions by CDR3 nucleotide sequence plus V segment. VDJmatch was used to annotate antigen specificity against VDJdb, with one amino acid substitution in CDR3 permitted. Based on TCRdb reprocessing of the reads, there is one entry per CDR3 protein sequence, and DNA is missing. The V and J calls were not made by the authors but by TCRdb's processing. This sample's table has entries for 250,000 to 300,000 distinct CDR3 sequences. Of the sample, 0.3% to 0.45% is held by the ten largest clones.

Sequencing was done on a sample of blood T cells: a sorted CD56 or NKG2C T cell subset, CD4+ or CD8+ T cells, or bulk PBMC T cells (not recorded which). This sequence uses TRBV5-1 and TRBJ2-7. The receptor was derived from a man younger than 35 in good health. Donor details come from another sample of the same person, matched by shared clones. CDR3 protein: CASSRDWGYEQYF.